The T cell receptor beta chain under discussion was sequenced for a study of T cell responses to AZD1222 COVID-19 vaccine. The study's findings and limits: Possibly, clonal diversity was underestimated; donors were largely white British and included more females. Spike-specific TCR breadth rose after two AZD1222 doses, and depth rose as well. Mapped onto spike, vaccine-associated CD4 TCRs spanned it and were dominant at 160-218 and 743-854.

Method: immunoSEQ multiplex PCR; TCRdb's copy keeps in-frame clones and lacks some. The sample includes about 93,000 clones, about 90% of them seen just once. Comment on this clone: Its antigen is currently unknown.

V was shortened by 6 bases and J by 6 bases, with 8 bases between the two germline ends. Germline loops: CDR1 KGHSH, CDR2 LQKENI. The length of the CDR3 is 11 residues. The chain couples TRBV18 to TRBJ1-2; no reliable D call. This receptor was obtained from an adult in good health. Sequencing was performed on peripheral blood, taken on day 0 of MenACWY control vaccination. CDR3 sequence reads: CASSPNDGYTF. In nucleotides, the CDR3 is TGTGCCAGCTCCCCCAATGATGGCTACACCTTC.